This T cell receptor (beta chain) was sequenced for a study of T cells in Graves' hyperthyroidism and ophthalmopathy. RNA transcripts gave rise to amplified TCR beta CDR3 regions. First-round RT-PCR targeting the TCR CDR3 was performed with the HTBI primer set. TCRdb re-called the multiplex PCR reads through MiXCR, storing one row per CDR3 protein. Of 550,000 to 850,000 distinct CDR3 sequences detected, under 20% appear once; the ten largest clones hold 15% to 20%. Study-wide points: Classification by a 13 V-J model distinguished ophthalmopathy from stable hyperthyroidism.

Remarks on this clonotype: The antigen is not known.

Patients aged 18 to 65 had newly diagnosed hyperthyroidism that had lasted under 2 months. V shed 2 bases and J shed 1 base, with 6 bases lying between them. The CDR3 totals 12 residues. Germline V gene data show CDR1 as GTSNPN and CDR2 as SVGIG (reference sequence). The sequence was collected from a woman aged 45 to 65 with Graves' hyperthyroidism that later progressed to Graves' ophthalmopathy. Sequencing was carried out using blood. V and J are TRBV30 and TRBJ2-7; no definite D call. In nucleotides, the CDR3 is TGTGCCTGGAGTCCCCATTCCTACGAGCAGTACTTC. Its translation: CAWSPHSYEQYF.